This TCR beta chain was observed in a study of vaccination effects on CD4 cells after COVID-19. Study-level findings and limits: Convalescent patients were scarce, and early post-infection timepoints were absent. Whether induced by infection or by vaccine, clones showed marked clonal contraction late after vaccination.

The germline gives CDR1 MRHNA, CDR2 SNTAGT. The V end lost 4 bases, the J end lost 1 base, and 8 bases lay between the germline ends. The CDR3 sequence is 14 residues long. ViraFEST used viral peptide pools to expand antigen-specific CD4+ T cells before sequencing. With approximately 10 days of culture completed, CD4+ T cells were isolated. All vaccine recipients tested negative for nucleocapsid antibodies and had never contracted SARS-CoV-2 infection. Researchers swapped half the medium for IL-2 medium on both days 3 and 7. To note about this clone: The antigen is not known.

The data were produced by immunoSEQ multiplex PCR, yet TCRdb's version contains in-frame clones alone and is incomplete. This table has tens of thousands of clones, 75% to 90% appearing once. V gene TRBV6-4 combines with J gene TRBJ2-1; the D call may be TRBD1 or TRBD2 (5 bases each). This clonotype originated in a human donor who received a COVID-19 vaccine. Here the sequenced sample was CD4+ T cells from PBMCs cultured with HCoV-229E spike peptides, taken before COVID-19 vaccination. DNA of the CDR3: TGTGCCAGCAGTGCTGGGGGTTCCTACAATGAGCAGTTCTTC. This sequence encodes CASSAGGSYNEQFF.